The clone carrying this TCR beta chain has ten or more counts. Trimming cost V 0 bases and J 2 bases, with 14 bases left between them. Per the germline V gene, CDR1 is MGHRA and CDR2 is YSYEKL. There are 17 residues in the CDR3. This entry is derived from a study of read filtering for tumor transcriptome and immune sequencing. The library was built from roughly 400 ng RNA with molecular barcoded adaptors for alpha/delta and beta/gamma chains. TCRdb called the reads again in MiXCR, with one record for every CDR3 protein. The repertoire holds tens of thousands of distinct CDR3 sequences, with around 12% as singletons. At the time of active disease, bone marrow was collected from every patient.

Sequenced input: a population of CD138-negative cells sorted from bone marrow. The receptor's source is a donor at least 40 years old with multiple myeloma. The V call is TRBV4-1, the J call TRBJ2-4; possibly TRBD2 for D (5 bases). In nucleotides, the CDR3 is TGCGCCAGCAGCCAAGAAGGACCGAGGGATACCAAAAACATTCAGTACTTC. As protein: CASSQEGPRDTKNIQYF.